These 30 T cell receptor beta chains were all obtained from the same sample, sequenced in a study of T cell repertoires in cytomegalovirus infection. MiXCR, applied by TCRdb to the reads, yields one record per CDR3 protein. The table shows about 400,000 distinct CDR3 sequences, with 15% to 20% occurring only once. Material: PBMCs. The source of these receptors is a human donor in good health (CMV status not recorded). Some clones in this sample may be carry-over from other donors' samples.

This clonotype was counted many times. The chain couples TRBV7-2 to TRBJ1-6, with D uncertain. CDR1 is SGHTA and CDR2 is FQGNSA in the germline V gene. Trimming took off 1 base at V and 9 bases at J, with 7 bases between the two ends. CDR3 length: 13 amino acids. CDR3 DNA sequence: TGTGCCAGCAGCTTAGTCCTGGGTTCACCCCTCCACTTT. This codes for CASSLVLGSPLHF. The whole variable domain, filled in from reference TRBV7-2 and TRBJ1-6, reads GAGVSQSPSNKVTEKGKDVELRCDPISGHTALYWYRQSLGQGLEFLIYFQGNSAPDKSGLPSDRFSAERTGGSVSTLTIQRTQQEDSAVYLCASSLVLGSPLHFGNGTRLTVT.

The chain links TRBV2 to TRBJ2-2, with D unresolved. Per germline, CDR1 SNHLY and CDR2 FYNNEI. This CDR3 spans 13 amino acids. V lost 3 bases and J lost 5, with 7 bases in between. This CDR3 reads CASSEGPTGELFF. Here the CDR3 DNA reads TGTGCCAGCAGTGAGGGTCCGACCGGGGAGCTGTTTTTT.

This clonotype was picked up a small number of times. The rearrangement joins TRBV5-4 to TRBJ2-6; 12 bases are shared with TRBD2. The V segment lost 0 bases and the J segment 5 bases; nucleotides outside the gene matches: 6. The CDR3 consists of 18 residues. In germline, CDR1 is SGHNT, CDR2 YYREEE (reference sequence). The DNA of the CDR3 is TGTGCCAGCAGCTTGGGACTAGCGGGAGTGAGGTGGGCCAACGTCCTGACTTTC. Translated: CASSLGLAGVRWANVLTF. The whole variable domain, filled in from reference TRBV5-4 and TRBJ2-6, reads ETGVTQSPTHLIKTRGQQVTLRCSSQSGHNTVSWYQQALGQGPQFIFQYYREEENGRGNFPPRFSGLQFPNYSSELNVNALELDDSALYLCASSLGLAGVRWANVLTFGAGSRLTVL.

This clonotype came up a few times. In DNA form, the CDR3 reads TGTGCCAGCAGCTTAGCAGGTGCCCGGAGTGGGGATGGCTACACCTTC. Its protein product is CASSLAGARSGDGYTF. J is TRBJ1-2 and V is TRBV7-9; D unclear. Germline loops: CDR1 SEHNR, CDR2 FQNEAQ (reference sequence). V lost 0 bases, J lost 6 bases, and 17 bases lay in between. The CDR3 is 16 residues long.

The chain has TRBV6-6 and TRBJ2-4; D might be TRBD1 (5 bases). The CDR3 extends over 15 amino acids. V was shortened by 4 bases and J by 0 bases, with 10 bases between the two germline ends. Germline CDR1 is MNHNY and CDR2 is SVGAGI (reference sequence). CDR3 in DNA: TGTGCCAGCAGTTCCCCGACAGAAGCCAAAAACATTCAGTACTTC. Encoded protein: CASSSPTEAKNIQYF.

V is TRBV20-1 and J is TRBJ2-3; D is undetermined. There are 11 residues in the CDR3. CDR1 is DFQATT and CDR2 is SNEGSKA in the germline V gene (reference sequence). The CDR3 sequence: CSHFLQHTQYF. The CDR3 nucleotides are TGCAGCCACTTTTTACAACATACGCAGTATTTT.

The gene calls are TRBV6-5 and TRBJ2-6; 12 bases match TRBD2. V lost 6 bases to trimming and J lost 0 bases; unmatched junction nucleotides: 6. Germline V gene data show CDR1 as MNHEY and CDR2 as SVGAGI. The CDR3 spans 18 residues. The CDR3 DNA is TGTGCCAGCAGCGCCACTAGCGGGAGGACCTCTGGGGCCAACGTCCTGACTTTC. It specifies CASSATSGRTSGANVLTF.

This clonotype was counted a few times. This chain joins TRBV29-1 and TRBJ2-1; D possibly corresponds to TRBD1 (6 bases). Trimming took off 7 bases at V and 0 bases at J, with 19 bases between the two ends. In germline, CDR1 is SQVTM, CDR2 ANQGSEA. The CDR3 is made up of 16 amino acids. Here the CDR3 DNA reads TGCAGCGCTTGGGGGCCCTCCGCCAGCTCCTACAATGAGCAGTTCTTC. Translation: CSAWGPSASSYNEQFF.

In this sample, this clonotype turned up a few times. Since a much larger clone is just one base distant, this may be a read error. The CDR3 region has the DNA TGTGCCAGCAGGCCGGACAGAAATCAGCCCCAGCATTTT. Protein: CASRPDRNQPQHF. The gene calls are TRBV6-1 and TRBJ1-5; D may be TRBD1 (6 bases). This CDR3 is built from 13 residues. CDR1 is MNHNS, CDR2 SASEGT, per germline. Trimming removed 6 bases from V and 4 bases from J, with 10 bases in between.

This clonotype was picked up many times. The V and J genes are TRBV6-2 or TRBV6-3 and TRBJ2-2; perhaps TRBD2 as D (6 bases). The CDR3 covers 15 residues. CDR1 MNHEY and CDR2 SVGEGT come from the germline V gene. Trimming removed 10 bases at V and 2 bases at J, with 17 bases between. The CDR3 nucleotides read TGTGCCACTGCATCACCAGGGACTAACACCGGGGAGCTGTTTTTT. Translation gives CATASPGTNTGELFF.

In this sample, this clonotype turned up a few times. J is TRBJ2-7 and V is TRBV20-1; D gene ambiguous. Germline lookup yields CDR1 DFQATT and CDR2 SNEGSKA (reference sequence). There are 15 residues in the CDR3. V was clipped by 3 bases and J by 0 bases, with 15 bases between them. DNA for the CDR3: TGCAGTGCTAGTTCGGGTTCAGTAAGCTCCTACGAGCAGTACTTC. This encodes CSASSGSVSSYEQYF.

This clonotype was seen many times. The chain is built from TRBV7-2 and TRBJ2-1; TRBD2 matches 9 bases. Germline CDR1 and CDR2: SGHTA and FQGNSA. The CDR3 spans 15 residues. V dropped 2 bases and J dropped 10; count of bases not matched to a gene: 9. CDR3 nucleotide sequence: TGTGCCAGCAGCTTATGGCGGGAGGGCCTCGGGGAGCAGTTCTTC. Its protein is CASSLWREGLGEQFF.

The sample holds many counts of this clonotype. The gene calls are TRBV7-2 and TRBJ2-3; D is possibly TRBD1 or TRBD2 (5 bases each). This CDR3 has 15 residues. Trimming pared 1 base from V and 2 bases from J, leaving 10 bases between. Germline-derived CDR1 and CDR2 are SGHTA and FQGNSA. CDR3 in amino acids: CASSLEGRTTDTQYF. The CDR3 nucleotides are TGTGCCAGCAGCTTAGAGGGACGGACCACAGATACGCAGTATTTT.

The chain carries TRBV10-3 and TRBJ2-3; D is perhaps TRBD1 (5 bases). CDR1 is ENHRY and CDR2 is SYGVKD in the germline V gene. The CDR3 has 14 residues. The V end lost 2 bases, the J end lost 4 bases, and 10 bases lay between the germline ends. CDR3 sequence: CAISEQQASDTQYF. The CDR3 DNA reads as TGTGCCATCAGTGAGCAACAGGCTTCAGATACGCAGTATTTT.

A word on this clonotype: One end of the junction varies from germline; a read error may be responsible. This chain joins TRBV19 and TRBJ2-7; D might be TRBD2 (5 bases). There are 13 residues in the CDR3. Germline assignment: CDR1 LNHDA and CDR2 SQIVND (reference sequence). The CDR3 is CAGLLPGSYEEYF. The CDR3 coding sequence is TGTGCCGGGTTACTTCCGGGATCCTACGAGGAGTACTTC.

As DNA, the CDR3 is TGTGCCAGCAGCTCCGGGGATAGCAATCAGCCCCAGCATTTT. This translates into CASSSGDSNQPQHF. The chain has TRBV5-6 and TRBJ1-5, with D hard to call. Germline V gene lookup returns CDR1 SGHDT and CDR2 YYEEEE. V lost 3 bases and J 0 bases, leaving 7 bases between the germline ends. CDR3 length: 14 residues.

This clonotype was seen a handful of times. This chain connects TRBV20-1 to TRBJ2-7; a weak D match, TRBD2 (6 bases). CDR1 and CDR2 (germline): DFQATT, SNEGSKA (reference sequence). This CDR3 has 15 amino acids. V dropped 3 bases and J dropped 1 base, with 16 bases sitting between them. CDR3 loop: CSARGGGDPSYEQYF. The DNA of the CDR3 is TGCAGTGCTAGGGGGGGTGGGGACCCGTCCTACGAGCAGTACTTC.

This clonotype was picked up many times. The CDR3 loop is CASSLAASGDNEQFF. DNA of the CDR3: TGTGCCAGCAGCTTAGCGGCTAGCGGGGACAATGAGCAGTTCTTC. The V call is TRBV7-2, the J call TRBJ2-1; 9 bases match TRBD2. Trimming took 0 bases from V and 5 from J; bases not matched to a gene: 2. The CDR3 runs 15 residues. Germline CDR1 is SGHTA and CDR2 is FQGNSA. Full variable domain (rest looked up from reference TRBV7-2 and TRBJ2-1): GAGVSQSPSNKVTEKGKDVELRCDPISGHTALYWYRQSLGQGLEFLIYFQGNSAPDKSGLPSDRFSAERTGGSVSTLTIQRTQQEDSAVYLCASSLAASGDNEQFFGPGTRLTVL.

This sequence joins TRBV12-3 or TRBV12-4 and TRBJ2-2, with TRBD2 matching over 14 bases. The length of the CDR3 is 15 residues. Unmatched junction bases numbered 5, after V lost 6 bases and J lost 8 bases. CDR3 sequence: CASRGTSGRSGELFF. For the CDR3, the DNA is TGTGCCAGCAGGGGGACTAGCGGGAGATCGGGGGAGCTGTTTTTT.

This clonotype is a singleton in its sample. CDR3 DNA sequence: TGTGCCCGTGGACTATACACAGATACGCAGTATTTT. Translated: CARGLYTDTQYF. The gene calls are TRBV2 and TRBJ2-3; D may be TRBD2 (6 bases). This CDR3 is 12 amino acids long. Looked up from germline, CDR1 is SNHLY and CDR2 is FYNNEI. V was pared by 11 bases and J by 2 bases, with 11 bases between.

In this sample, this clonotype turned up a few times. This chain links TRBV12-3 or TRBV12-4 with TRBJ2-7; TRBD1 agrees at 9 bases. J gave up 5 bases and V 7 bases, and 12 bases lay outside the gene matches. The CDR3 contains 15 residues. CDR3 loop: CASMATGTGTHEQYF. DNA of the CDR3: TGTGCCAGCATGGCCACCGGGACAGGGACCCACGAGCAGTACTTC.

The chain is built from TRBV4-2 and TRBJ2-7; 8 bases agree with TRBD2. Germline V gives CDR1 LGHNA, CDR2 YNFKEQ. The CDR3 extends over 15 amino acids. Losses at the gene ends were 1 base for V and 2 bases for J; bases not matched to a gene: 4. In DNA form, the CDR3 reads TGTGCCAGCAGCCAAGTTTTCGGGGGGGCCTACGAGCAGTACTTC. Translated, it gives CASSQVFGGAYEQYF.

The table lists this clonotype with many counts. The CDR3 protein is CASSNRGRDSPLHF. CDR3 sequence (DNA): TGTGCCAGCAGCAACAGGGGGCGAGATTCACCCCTCCACTTT. The V gene is TRBV7-9, the J gene TRBJ1-6; the match to TRBD1 covers 9 bases. Germline V gene lookup returns CDR1 SEHNR and CDR2 FQNEAQ (reference sequence). The CDR3 has 14 residues. The J segment lost 8 bases and the V segment lost 5 bases, leaving 4 bases of the junction unmatched. Looking up the rest from reference TRBV7-9 and TRBJ1-6 gives the full variable domain: DTGVSQNPRHKITKRGQNVTFRCDPISEHNRLYWYRQTLGQGPEFLTYFQNEAQLEKSRLLSDRFSAERPKGSFSTLEIQRTEQGDSAMYLCASSNRGRDSPLHFGNGTRLTVT.

This clonotype appeared many times. V is TRBV7-6 and J is TRBJ2-7; maybe TRBD1 (6 bases). V was clipped by 1 base and J by 0 bases, with 10 bases between them. The CDR3 extends over 15 amino acids. The V gene's germline CDR1 is SGHVS and CDR2 FNYEAQ. This chain's CDR3 is CASSLEQGNSYEQYF. The CDR3 DNA is TGTGCCAGCAGCTTAGAGCAGGGGAACTCCTACGAGCAGTACTTC.

V is TRBV12-3 or TRBV12-4 and J is TRBJ2-3, with TRBD2 matching 11 bases. The CDR3 is 17 residues long. The V gene end was trimmed by 5 bases and the J gene end by 2 bases; junction bases not matched to a gene: 9. CDR3 residues: CASSRILAGEVTDTQYF. The CDR3 DNA reads as TGTGCCAGCAGTCGAATACTAGCGGGGGAAGTCACAGATACGCAGTATTTT.

CDR3: CSARQGLGNTEAFF. DNA of the CDR3: TGCAGTGCTAGACAGGGCCTTGGGAACACTGAAGCTTTCTTT. The V gene is TRBV20-1, the J gene TRBJ1-1; a weak D match, TRBD1 (5 bases). V lost 2 bases, J lost 1 base, and 11 bases lay in between. The CDR3 is made up of 14 amino acids. From germline, CDR1 is DFQATT and CDR2 SNEGSKA (reference sequence).

The rearrangement links TRBV5-4 to TRBJ2-5; the D gene is possibly TRBD1 (5 bases). This CDR3 comprises 13 residues. CDR1 and CDR2 (germline): SGHNT, YYREEE (reference sequence). Trimming left V 1 base short and J 7 bases short, with 11 bases between. The CDR3 spells CASSLLPRGTQYF. The CDR3 DNA reads TGTGCCAGCAGCTTGCTTCCAAGGGGGACCCAGTACTTC. The whole variable domain, filled in from reference TRBV5-4 and TRBJ2-5, reads ETGVTQSPTHLIKTRGQQVTLRCSSQSGHNTVSWYQQALGQGPQFIFQYYREEENGRGNFPPRFSGLQFPNYSSELNVNALELDDSALYLCASSLLPRGTQYFGPGTRLLVL.

This clonotype was detected ten times or more. The CDR3 DNA sequence: TGTGCCAGCAGCTTATCAGGGGCCTCCGCGGGGCGTGCTGAGCAGTTCTTC. It encodes CASSLSGASAGRAEQFF. J is TRBJ2-1 and V is TRBV7-8; either TRBD1 or TRBD2 may fit D (6 bases each). V gave up 2 bases and J gave up 9 bases, with 23 bases separating them. Germline CDR1 is SGHVS and CDR2 is FQNEAQ. The CDR3 has 17 amino acids.

This clonotype was recorded at least ten times. This rearrangement joins TRBV19 to TRBJ2-3; no clear D gene. This CDR3 is 16 amino acids long. V was shortened by 6 bases and J by 2 bases, with 18 bases between the two germline ends. Per the germline V gene, CDR1 is LNHDA and CDR2 is SQIVND (reference sequence). Written as DNA, the CDR3 is TGTGCCAGTAGAGACGCATCTGCGATAAACACAGATACGCAGTATTTT. This gives the protein CASRDASAINTDTQYF.

A few counts support this clonotype. The rearrangement uses TRBV2 and TRBJ2-3, with 7 bases identical to TRBD2. Germline V lookup: CDR1 SNHLY, CDR2 FYNNEI. The CDR3 is 13 amino acids. V shed 8 bases and J 4 bases; nucleotides not matched to a gene: 6. Here the CDR3 reads CASGRLASDTQYF. CDR3 sequence (DNA): TGTGCCAGCGGACGACTAGCTTCAGATACGCAGTATTTT.